The T cell receptor (beta chain) described here comes from a study of blood T cells in healthy people across ages. Findings of the study overall: Long-lived donors exceeded aged donors in naive CD4+ cells and diversity.

Trimming removed 3 bases at V and 4 bases at J, with 7 bases between. This CDR3 is 13 amino acids long. Per germline, CDR1 SEHNR and CDR2 FQNEAQ (reference sequence). Isolated PBMCs totaled at least 6.5 million in each sample. The use of a sample-barcoded 5' primer and a J-beta primer mix characterized a second PCR of about 7 to 12 cycles. TCRdb reprocessed the 5' RACE reads via MiXCR and lists one record per CDR3 protein. The repertoire holds around 520,000 distinct CDR3 sequences, with about 28% as singletons. With regard to this clonotype: The antigen remains undetermined.

The same data also contributed to another study, on T cells of mothers and their children.

The rearrangement links TRBV7-9 to TRBJ2-4, with D perhaps matching TRBD1 (6 bases). Sample: blood. The source is a boy aged 2-9 years in good health. This CDR3 reads CASSFGQKNIQYF. Here the CDR3 DNA reads TGTGCCAGCAGCTTCGGACAGAAAAACATTCAGTACTTC.